This note documents a single TCR beta chain sequence. As yet, its antigen is unknown. Unique molecular identifiers were incorporated during preparation of the TCRbeta library. TCRdb reanalysed the PCR reads using MiXCR and keeps one entry per CDR3 protein. The table includes about 580,000 distinct CDR3 sequences, under 25% detected once. This sample is drawn from a study of T-cell reconstitution after alpha-beta-depleted transplantation in children. Notes on the study in general: T-cell counts and diversity at one year following transplant were attributed mainly to newly produced T cells. After transplant, high TCRbeta diversity at day 60 in some patients arose from surviving recipient T cells and thymic progenitors. Two months or so post-transplant, alpha-beta T cells reportedly derived from several hundred expanded graft clones.

CDR3 length: 17 residues. CDR1 is SQVTM and CDR2 is ANQGSEA in the germline V gene. The V gene lost 1 base and the J gene lost 4 bases, with 21 bases spanning the gap. The specimen was PBMCs, mostly from graft donor cells, collected 360 days after TCRalphabeta/CD19-depleted stem cell transplant. The clonotype was recovered from a boy under two years old who had a stem cell transplant for acute myeloid leukemia, so the T cells may come from the graft donor. V usage is TRBV29-1 and J usage is TRBJ2-3, with D tentatively TRBD2 (5 bases). The CDR3 sequence: CSVEGTFFSPASDTQYF. The CDR3 DNA sequence: TGCAGCGTTGAAGGGACTTTTTTTAGTCCCGCCTCAGATACGCAGTATTTT.